A single T cell receptor (beta chain) is shown here with its context. The antigen remains undetermined. 13 Jbeta primers and 60 Vbeta primers were used for the PCR. Assay: immunoSEQ multiplex PCR; the TCRdb copy retains only in-frame clones and omits some. The sample includes more than 200,000 clones, over 65% seen only once; the top ten take about 1.2%. This sample stems from a study of cytomegalovirus exposure and HLA in healthy donors. Study-level findings and limits: Later analysis demonstrated an association between a missense DCLRE1C variant and TCR beta V- and J-gene trimming.

This clonotype was obtained from a human donor in good health. Sequencing was done on a sample of PBMCs.

CDR3 in amino acids: CASSPSNTGYNEQFF. CDR3 sequence (DNA): TGTGCCAGCAGTCCCAGTAACACAGGGTACAATGAGCAGTTCTTC. The chain links TRBV7-3 to TRBJ2-1, with a weak D call TRBD1 (6 bases). The CDR3 is 15 residues long. Germline V gene data show CDR1 as SGHTA and CDR2 as FQGTGA. The V end was cut by 6 bases, the J end by 4 bases, with 16 bases between.